The rows below give T cell receptor beta chains drawn from one sample of a study of blood T cell repertoires in COVID-19. Data came from immunoSEQ multiplex PCR; TCRdb stores just in-frame clones and leaves some out. The sample has 200,000 to 250,000 clones, 65% to 85% seen once. Material: PBMCs or T cells enriched from blood (not recorded which). The origin of the receptors is a woman aged 40 to 50 who had recovered from COVID-19. Both conserved end residues are part of each CDR3. The D gene is left open where the match is weak. Rows give clone size only sometimes, using once, few, many, or a class for an expanded clone.

>-|-|TRBV6-5|TRBJ1-6
CARPQGRDNSPLHF
TGTGCCAGGCCTCAGGGGAGGGATAATTCACCCCTCCACTTT
>-|-|TRBV4-3|TRBJ2-1
CASGLQGHAGELLSYNEQFF
TGCGCCAGCGGGCTACAGGGCCACGCAGGAGAACTTCTCTCCTACAATGAGCAGTTCTTC
>few|-|TRBV4-3|TRBJ1-2
CASSQDVGGARYGYTF
TGCGCCAGCAGCCAAGATGTAGGAGGGGCTAGGTATGGCTACACCTTC
>-|-|TRBV29-1|TRBJ1-1
CSVVKGLDTEAFF
TGCAGCGTTGTAAAGGGGTTGGACACTGAAGCTTTCTTT
>-|TRBD2|TRBV7-8|TRBJ2-1
CASSIRTSGSRSYNEQFF
TGTGCCAGCAGCATCAGGACTAGCGGGAGCAGGTCCTACAATGAGCAGTTCTTC
>-|-|TRBV19|TRBJ1-3
CASSIVPTGSGNTIYF
TGTGCCAGTAGTATAGTCCCTACAGGGTCTGGAAACACCATATATTTT
>once|-|TRBV9|TRBJ2-2
CASSVEGQLNTGELFF
TGTGCCAGCAGCGTAGAAGGACAGCTCAACACCGGGGAGCTGTTTTTT
>-|TRBD2|TRBV2|TRBJ2-2
CASSELAVNTGELFF
TGTGCCAGCAGTGAACTAGCGGTGAACACCGGGGAGCTGTTTTTT
>-|TRBD1|TRBV2|TRBJ1-2
CASSELKGAEPGYTF
TGTGCCAGCAGTGAATTGAAGGGGGCGGAGCCCGGCTACACCTTC
>-|-|TRBV6-2/TRBV6-3|TRBJ1-3
CASSSRVRGNTIYF
TGTGCCAGCAGTTCCCGGGTTCGGGGAAACACCATATATTTT
>-|-|TRBV7-9|TRBJ2-7
CASSLGIGAGEQYF
TGTGCCAGCAGCTTAGGGATTGGGGCAGGGGAGCAGTACTTC
>-|-|TRBV27|TRBJ1-1
CASSPRVNTEAFF
TGTGCCAGCAGTCCCCGCGTGAACACTGAAGCTTTCTTT
>few|TRBD1|TRBV27|TRBJ1-6
CASSARQGVGSPLHF
TGTGCCAGCAGTGCCCGACAGGGGGTAGGTTCACCCCTCCACTTT
>-|TRBD1|TRBV28|TRBJ2-7
CASSLGQGAYEQYF
TGTGCCAGCAGTTTAGGACAGGGGGCTTACGAGCAGTACTTC
>-|TRBD1|TRBV6-1|TRBJ1-1
CASSDQSRTGTTVAFF
TGTGCCAGCAGTGATCAAAGCCGGACAGGGACCACGGTGGCTTTCTTT
>-|TRBD2|TRBV6-5|TRBJ2-1
CASRASGNEQFF
TGTGCCAGCAGAGCTAGCGGCAATGAGCAGTTCTTC
>-|-|TRBV5-5|TRBJ1-5
CASSLTRDSNQPQHF
TGTGCCAGCAGCTTGACCCGGGATAGCAATCAGCCCCAGCATTTT
>-|-|TRBV7-6|TRBJ2-7
CASSLNEYEQYF
TGTGCCAGCAGCTTAAACGAGTACGAGCAGTACTTC
>once|-|TRBV3-1/TRBV3-2|TRBJ1-2
CASSLREVNYGYTF
TGTGCCAGCAGCCTGCGTGAGGTCAACTATGGCTACACCTTC
>-|-|TRBV3-1/TRBV3-2|TRBJ2-1
CASSAGWEQFF
TGTGCCAGCAGCGCAGGTTGGGAGCAGTTCTTC
>-|-|TRBV4-1|TRBJ2-2
CASSRAGVNTGELFF
TGCGCCAGCAGCCGAGCGGGCGTAAACACCGGGGAGCTGTTTTTT
>-|TRBD1|TRBV30|TRBJ1-4
CAWSANRGNEKLFF
TGTGCCTGGAGTGCAAACAGGGGTAACGAAAAACTGTTTTTT
>-|-|TRBV5-6|TRBJ1-2
CASSLAWGSNYGYTF
TGTGCCAGCAGCTTGGCATGGGGCAGCAACTATGGCTACACCTTC
>-|-|TRBV6-6|TRBJ2-2
CASSYDRTTGELFF
TGTGCCAGCAGTTACGACAGGACTACCGGGGAGCTGTTTTTT
>-|TRBD2|TRBV7-2|TRBJ2-5
CASSLVSDGAGLGTQYF
TGTGCCAGCAGCTTAGTAAGCGACGGAGCGGGACTAGGGACCCAGTACTTC
>-|TRBD1|TRBV6-2/TRBV6-3|TRBJ2-1
CASSRDRGFNEQFF
TGTGCCAGCAGTCGAGACAGGGGGTTCAATGAGCAGTTCTTC
>-|-|TRBV7-9|TRBJ1-2
CASSSVGADNYGYTF
TGTGCCAGCAGCTCGGTGGGAGCGGATAACTATGGCTACACCTTC
>once|-|TRBV10-3|TRBJ2-3
CAITEGVGTDTQYF
TGTGCCATCACAGAGGGAGTGGGCACAGATACGCAGTATTTT
>-|-|TRBV27|TRBJ1-4
CASSRGEAANEKLFF
TGTGCCAGCAGTAGGGGTGAGGCAGCTAATGAAAAACTGTTTTTT
>-|-|TRBV3-1/TRBV3-2|TRBJ1-2
CASSQDVEGDGYTF
TGTGCCAGCAGCCAAGATGTCGAGGGGGATGGCTACACCTTC
>-|-|TRBV6-5|TRBJ1-5
CASITGAGGQPQHF
TGTGCCAGCATTACCGGAGCGGGCGGCCAGCCCCAGCATTTT
>-|-|TRBV29-1|TRBJ1-2
CSVGPQKGDGYTF
TGCAGCGTTGGCCCCCAGAAGGGGGATGGCTACACCTTC
>-|-|TRBV30|TRBJ2-3
CAWSVRRSGLHTDTQYF
TGTGCCTGGAGTGTACGACGCAGCGGACTCCACACAGATACGCAGTATTTT
>-|-|TRBV27|TRBJ1-6
CASSYRDNSPLHF
TGTGCCAGCAGTTATCGGGATAATTCACCCCTCCACTTT
>-|TRBD2|TRBV19|TRBJ2-2
CASSTRTSGRGTGELFF
TGTGCCAGTAGTACTCGGACTAGCGGGAGAGGCACCGGGGAGCTGTTTTTT
>few|TRBD2|TRBV14|TRBJ2-1
CASSSGGPDNEQFF
TGTGCCAGCAGCAGCGGGGGGCCGGACAATGAGCAGTTCTTC
>-|TRBD1|TRBV2|TRBJ1-2
CASRRRVRDRDSYTF
TGTGCCAGCAGAAGGCGAGTCAGGGACAGGGATAGCTACACCTTC
>-|TRBD1|TRBV2|TRBJ1-1
CASRGTGTYEAFF
TGTGCCAGCAGAGGGACAGGGACCTATGAAGCTTTCTTT
>few|TRBD2|TRBV19|TRBJ2-3
CASSIGARGDLSSGSTDTQYF
TGTGCCAGTAGTATCGGGGCCCGCGGGGACCTCTCTAGCGGGAGTACAGATACGCAGTATTTT
>-|TRBD2|TRBV2|TRBJ2-5
CAWRTSGQETQYF
TGTGCCTGGCGGACTAGCGGGCAAGAGACCCAGTACTTC
>-|TRBD1|TRBV5-6|TRBJ1-2
CASSPYRGSNYGYTF
TGTGCCAGCAGCCCGTACAGGGGTTCCAACTATGGCTACACCTTC
>-|TRBD1|TRBV7-2|TRBJ2-1
CASSLDRGSYNEQFF
TGTGCCAGCAGCTTAGACAGGGGCTCTTACAATGAGCAGTTCTTC